The clone carrying this TCR beta chain has at least ten counts. This sample stems from a study of T cells in Graves' hyperthyroidism and ophthalmopathy. Amplification targeted TCR beta CDR3 regions from RNA transcripts. HTBI primers were used for first-round RT-PCR of the TCR CDR3. TCRdb recomputed calls from the multiplex PCR reads with MiXCR, one row per CDR3 protein. The sample holds some 500,000 distinct CDR3 sequences, about 15% seen once. CDR1 is LGHDT and CDR2 is YNNKEL in the germline V gene (reference sequence). Trimming took 2 bases from V and 8 from J, leaving 15 bases between them. The CDR3 is 14 residues long. The authors obtained PBMCs from 10 ml of fresh peripheral blood.

The sample consisted of blood. This TCR derives from a woman under 40 with Graves' ophthalmopathy. The chain recombines TRBV3-1 with TRBJ1-2; D is unclear. In DNA form, the CDR3 reads TGTGCCAGCAGCCAACCCCGCCTCGCGGGGGGCTACACCTTC. This gives the protein CASSQPRLAGGYTF.